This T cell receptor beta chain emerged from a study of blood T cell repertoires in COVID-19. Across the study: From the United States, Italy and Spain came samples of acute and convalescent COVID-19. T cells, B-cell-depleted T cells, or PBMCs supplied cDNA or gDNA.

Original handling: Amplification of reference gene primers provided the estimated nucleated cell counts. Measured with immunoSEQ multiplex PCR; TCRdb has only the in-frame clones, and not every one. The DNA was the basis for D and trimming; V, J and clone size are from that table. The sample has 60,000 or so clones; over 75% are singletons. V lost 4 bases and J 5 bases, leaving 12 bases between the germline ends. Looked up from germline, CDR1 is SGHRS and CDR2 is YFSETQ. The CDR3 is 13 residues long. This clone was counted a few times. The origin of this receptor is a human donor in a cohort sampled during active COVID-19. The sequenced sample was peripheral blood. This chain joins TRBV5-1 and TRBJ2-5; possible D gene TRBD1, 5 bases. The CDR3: CASSPGHIETQYF. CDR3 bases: TGCGCCAGCAGCCCTGGACATATTGAGACCCAGTACTTC. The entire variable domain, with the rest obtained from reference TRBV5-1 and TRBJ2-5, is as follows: KAGVTQTPRYLIKTRGQQVTLSCSPISGHRSVSWYQQTPGQGLQFLFEYFSETQRNKGNFPGRFSGRQFSNSRSEMNVSTLELGDSALYLCASSPGHIETQYFGPGTRLLVL.